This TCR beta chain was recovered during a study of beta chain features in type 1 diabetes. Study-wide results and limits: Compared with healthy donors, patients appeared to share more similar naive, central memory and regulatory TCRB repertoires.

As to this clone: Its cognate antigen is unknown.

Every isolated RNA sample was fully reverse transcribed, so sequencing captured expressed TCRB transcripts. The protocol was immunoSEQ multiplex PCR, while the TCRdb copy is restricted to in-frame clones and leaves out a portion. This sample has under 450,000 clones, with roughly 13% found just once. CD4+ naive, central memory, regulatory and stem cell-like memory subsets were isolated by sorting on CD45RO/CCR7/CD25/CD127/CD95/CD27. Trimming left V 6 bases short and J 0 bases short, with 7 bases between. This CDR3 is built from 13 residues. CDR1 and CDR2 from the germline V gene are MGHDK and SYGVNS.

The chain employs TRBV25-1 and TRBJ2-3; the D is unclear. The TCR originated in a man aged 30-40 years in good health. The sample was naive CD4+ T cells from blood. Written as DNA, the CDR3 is TGTGCCAGCAGGAGGCAAAGCACAGATACGCAGTATTTT. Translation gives CASRRQSTDTQYF.